This TCR beta chain was recorded in a study of CD8 T cells in Susac syndrome. Per the germline V gene, CDR1 is MNHEY and CDR2 is SMNVEV (reference sequence). The CDR3 extends over 14 amino acids. V shed 5 bases and J shed 7 bases, with 18 bases lying between them. Reverse transcription of about 0.45 to 1 ug RNA was carried out with random hexamers. Each CDR3 protein is one row after TCRdb ran MiXCR on the immunoSEQ multiplex PCR reads. The sample records 180,000 or so distinct CDR3 sequences, roughly 94% being singletons. Notes on the study in general: The CD4+ T cell repertoires of Susac syndrome were found to show no clonal expansion.

To note about this clonotype: The antigen remains undetermined.

This TCR was sampled from a human donor with Susac syndrome. Material for sequencing was CD4+ T cells from PBMCs. The V call is TRBV27, the J call TRBJ2-7; D is perhaps TRBD1 or TRBD2 (5 bases each). The CDR3 DNA follows: TGTGCCAGCAGTGTGGGGGTCTCCGCAGGTGAGCAGTACTTC. It is translated as CASSVGVSAGEQYF.